Listed below are T cell receptor beta chains from one sample, sequenced in a study of blood T cell repertoires in COVID-19. The protocol was immunoSEQ multiplex PCR, while the TCRdb copy is restricted to in-frame clones and leaves out a portion. This sample has 65,000 to 80,000 clones, with about 90% found just once. Input material: peripheral blood. Receptors originate from a man at least 80 years old in a cohort sampled during active COVID-19. Each CDR3 is given with its conserved first and last residue. The D gene is left open where the match is weak. Size values are once, few and many counts, or a class for expanded clones, and some rows have none.

TRBJ2-7,.,TRBV7-9,.,CASSHSSTNEQYF,TGTGCCAGCAGCCACAGTTCCACCAACGAGCAGTACTTC
TRBJ1-5,.,TRBV24-1,.,CATSEGAGRRNQPQHF,TGTGCCACCAGTGAGGGGGCAGGGAGACGGAATCAGCCCCAGCATTTT
TRBJ2-5,.,TRBV18,TRBD1,CASSLSSTGEETQYF,TGTGCCAGCTCACTAAGTTCAACAGGGGAAGAGACCCAGTACTTC
TRBJ2-7,.,TRBV3-1/TRBV3-2,.,CASSQRGLAYEQYF,TGTGCCAGCAGCCAACGGGGGTTAGCCTACGAGCAGTACTTC
TRBJ1-2,.,TRBV7-3,.,CASSLNADYGYTF,TGTGCCAGCAGCTTAAATGCAGACTATGGCTACACCTTC
TRBJ2-7,.,TRBV7-9,TRBD1,CASSLARTGPDEQYF,TGTGCCAGCAGCTTAGCCAGGACAGGACCGGACGAGCAGTACTTC
TRBJ2-7,once,TRBV11-2,TRBD2,CASSQGGLAGNEQYF,TGTGCCAGCAGCCAAGGGGGGCTAGCGGGGAACGAGCAGTACTTC
TRBJ1-6,.,TRBV7-9,TRBD1,CASSLEGAQSPLHF,TGTGCCAGCAGCTTAGAGGGGGCTCAATCACCCCTCCACTTT
TRBJ2-4,.,TRBV5-1,TRBD1,CASRKTGQENIQYF,TGCGCCAGCCGAAAGACCGGACAGGAAAACATTCAGTACTTC
TRBJ1-1,.,TRBV9,.,CASSREQGRNTEAFF,TGTGCCAGCAGCCGAGAACAGGGCCGGAACACTGAAGCTTTCTTT
TRBJ1-1,.,TRBV10-3,.,CAIQDSSTEAFF,TGTGCCATCCAGGACAGCAGCACTGAAGCTTTCTTT
TRBJ2-3,.,TRBV29-1,TRBD2,CSVDSGGVDTQYF,TGCAGCGTTGACTCGGGGGGGGTAGATACGCAGTATTTT
TRBJ1-2,.,TRBV3-1/TRBV3-2,.,CASSDSSNYGYTF,TGTGCCAGCAGTGACAGTTCTAACTATGGCTACACCTTC
TRBJ2-7,.,TRBV4-1,.,CASSQPAQGSYEQYF,TGCGCCAGCAGCCAACCAGCACAGGGCTCCTACGAGCAGTACTTC
TRBJ1-3,once,TRBV2,.,CASSNGGSGNTIYF,TGTGCCAGCAGTAATGGGGGGTCAGGAAACACCATATATTTT
TRBJ2-7,.,TRBV6-5,TRBD2,CASNPGGSLYEQYF,TGTGCCAGCAATCCGGGGGGGTCCCTTTACGAGCAGTACTTC
TRBJ1-3,.,TRBV7-2,TRBD1,CASSPTRTGGGNTIYF,TGTGCCAGCAGCCCTACTCGGACAGGCGGGGGAAACACCATATATTTT
TRBJ2-5,.,TRBV24-1,.,CATSDPTGTGTQYF,TGTGCCACCAGTGATCCTACAGGTACGGGGACCCAGTACTTC
TRBJ1-2,few,TRBV5-1,TRBD1,CASSSGQTGRGIHGYTF,TGCGCCAGCAGCTCGGGACAGACAGGAAGAGGGATTCATGGCTACACCTTC
TRBJ1-5,.,TRBV2,TRBD1,CARGSAGGIDQPQHF,TGTGCCAGGGGATCTGCAGGGGGTATAGATCAGCCCCAGCATTTT
TRBJ2-2,.,TRBV5-5,TRBD2,CASSGLAGGGELFF,TGTGCCAGCAGTGGACTAGCGGGGGGCGGGGAGCTGTTTTTT
TRBJ1-6,once,TRBV7-9,.,CASSSQGRYNSPLHF,TGTGCCAGCAGCTCGCAGGGGCGTTATAATTCACCCCTCCACTTT
TRBJ1-6,.,TRBV5-1,.,CASSLAGSGAYNSPLHF,TGCGCCAGCAGCTTGGCTGGGTCAGGGGCTTATAATTCACCCCTCCACTTT
TRBJ1-4,.,TRBV6-4,.,CASKLDEKLFF,TGTGCCAGCAAGCTGGATGAAAAACTGTTTTTT
TRBJ1-1,.,TRBV20-1,.,CSEAGNTEAFF,TGCAGTGAGGCGGGTAACACTGAAGCTTTCTTT
TRBJ2-3,.,TRBV28,TRBD2,CVSGGATDTQYF,TGCGTTAGCGGGGGGGCGACAGATACGCAGTATTTT
TRBJ1-1,once,TRBV4-2,.,CASSQAGSQGEAFF,TGTGCCAGCAGCCAAGCTGGGTCCCAGGGAGAAGCTTTCTTT
TRBJ1-5,.,TRBV4-1,.,CASSQEVGVGGNQPQHF,TGCGCCAGCAGCCAAGAGGTAGGGGTTGGAGGCAATCAGCCCCAGCATTTT
TRBJ2-5,.,TRBV6-5,TRBD1,CASVKDRGRETQYF,TGTGCCAGCGTTAAGGACAGGGGGCGAGAGACCCAGTACTTC
TRBJ2-3,.,TRBV4-3,TRBD2,CASSQEGSSGGLDTQYF,TGCGCCAGCAGCCAAGAAGGGTCTAGCGGGGGGTTAGATACGCAGTATTTT
TRBJ1-5,.,TRBV7-8,.,CASSPSAGSRQPQHF,TGTGCCAGCAGCCCTTCGGCAGGGTCTAGGCAGCCCCAGCATTTT
TRBJ2-7,.,TRBV7-2,.,CASSLAGAAYYEQYF,TGTGCCAGCAGCTTAGCGGGGGCCGCCTACTACGAGCAGTACTTC
TRBJ1-1,.,TRBV2,.,CASGPGSLNTEAFF,TGTGCCAGCGGCCCGGGATCTCTAAACACTGAAGCTTTCTTT
TRBJ2-5,once,TRBV19,TRBD1,CASSIGDRKQETQYF,TGTGCCAGTAGTATAGGGGACAGGAAGCAAGAGACCCAGTACTTC
TRBJ2-3,few,TRBV2,.,CASSEARPRGTDTQYF,TGTGCCAGCAGTGAAGCAAGACCCCGGGGCACAGATACGCAGTATTTT
TRBJ2-3,.,TRBV28,.,CASPPGTRSTDTQYF,TGTGCCAGTCCACCCGGGACTCGTAGCACAGATACGCAGTATTTT
TRBJ2-5,once,TRBV7-3,TRBD1,CASSPRDRGVSETQYF,TGTGCCAGCAGCCCCAGGGACAGGGGTGTATCGGAGACCCAGTACTTC
TRBJ1-4,.,TRBV12-5,.,CASGLEGVSNEKLFF,TGTGCTAGTGGTTTGGAGGGGGTTTCTAATGAAAAACTGTTTTTT
TRBJ1-5,.,TRBV5-1,.,CASSHGGSNQPQHF,TGCGCCAGCAGCCATGGGGGGAGCAATCAGCCCCAGCATTTT
TRBJ2-7,.,TRBV6-1,.,CASREGRVGEQYF,TGTGCCAGCAGAGAAGGACGGGTGGGCGAGCAGTACTTC
TRBJ1-2,.,TRBV19,.,CASSILGDMENINYGYTF,TGTGCCAGTAGTATCCTAGGGGACATGGAAAATATTAACTATGGCTACACCTTC
TRBJ1-1,.,TRBV7-9,TRBD1,CASSLFYRDRGPEAFF,TGTGCCAGCAGCTTATTCTATAGGGACAGGGGGCCTGAAGCTTTCTTT
TRBJ1-2,.,TRBV24-1,TRBD1,CATSAGGTDNGYTF,TGTGCCACCAGTGCCGGTGGGACAGACAATGGCTACACCTTC
TRBJ2-3,once,TRBV2,TRBD1,CASSNRQGGADTQYF,TGTGCCAGCAGTAACCGACAGGGCGGCGCAGATACGCAGTATTTT
TRBJ1-6,once,TRBV19,TRBD1,CASMKDRVNSPLHF,TGTGCCAGTATGAAAGACAGGGTCAATTCACCCCTCCACTTT
TRBJ1-6,.,TRBV6-1,TRBD1,CASSEGGTVSPLHF,TGTGCCAGCAGTGAAGGCGGGACAGTCTCACCCCTCCACTTT
TRBJ2-3,.,TRBV2,TRBD2,CASSLTGGTTDTQYF,TGTGCCAGCAGCCTAACGGGGGGGACCACAGATACGCAGTATTTT
TRBJ2-5,.,TRBV7-3,TRBD2,CASSSTSGDLKTQYF,TGTGCCAGCAGCTCGACTAGCGGGGACCTGAAGACCCAGTACTTC
TRBJ2-2,medium-sized,TRBV19,.,CASSLQGFGAFTGELFF,TGTGCCAGTAGTTTACAGGGTTTTGGAGCTTTTACCGGGGAGCTGTTTTTT
TRBJ2-3,.,TRBV3-1/TRBV3-2,.,CASSQDTGDTQYF,TGTGCCAGCAGCCAAGATACGGGAGATACGCAGTATTTT
TRBJ1-2,.,TRBV29-1,.,CSVLGLDGYTF,TGCAGCGTCCTAGGACTGGATGGCTACACCTTC
TRBJ1-1,.,TRBV19,.,CASSIDYGTRLVGTEAFF,TGTGCCAGTAGTATAGACTATGGGACACGGCTCGTAGGCACTGAAGCTTTCTTT
TRBJ1-1,.,TRBV6-6,TRBD1,CASSYPKGQGVAEAFF,TGTGCCAGCAGTTACCCAAAAGGACAGGGGGTGGCTGAAGCTTTCTTT